This entry features one T cell receptor beta chain sequence. Per the study methods: Quantification of nucleated cells was approximated via reference gene primer amplification. The method was immunoSEQ multiplex PCR; TCRdb's version includes in-frame clones alone and lacks a portion of them. V and J calls and clone size are copied from that table; D and trimming were computed from the DNA. The profile shows 110,000 or so clones, roughly 90% of them singletons. The record originates from a study of blood T cell repertoires in COVID-19. Turning to the study itself: Material from acute and convalescent COVID-19 was sourced from the United States, Italy and Spain. Sources were T cells, B-cell-depleted T cells, or PBMCs; the material itself was cDNA or gDNA.

Per the germline V gene, CDR1 is MDHEN and CDR2 is SYDVKM. V lost 4 bases and J 5 bases, leaving 17 bases between the germline ends. The CDR3 sequence is 15 residues long. The clonotype was recovered from a human donor in a cohort sampled during active COVID-19. The chain joins TRBV28 to TRBJ1-2; TRBD1 is a possible D gene (5 bases). Specimen: peripheral blood. CDR3 nucleotides: TGTGCCAGCAGTTCCCCGACAGAGACCTATTATGGCTACACCTTC. Protein product: CASSSPTETYYGYTF.